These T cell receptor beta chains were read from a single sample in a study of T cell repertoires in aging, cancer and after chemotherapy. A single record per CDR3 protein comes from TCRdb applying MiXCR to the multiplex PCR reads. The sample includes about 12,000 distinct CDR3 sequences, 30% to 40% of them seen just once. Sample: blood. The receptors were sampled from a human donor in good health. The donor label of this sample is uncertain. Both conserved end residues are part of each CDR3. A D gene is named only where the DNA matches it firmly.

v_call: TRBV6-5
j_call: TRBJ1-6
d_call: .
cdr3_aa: CASSGRSYNSPLHF

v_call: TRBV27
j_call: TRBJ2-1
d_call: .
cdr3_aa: CASSLSRGNEQFF

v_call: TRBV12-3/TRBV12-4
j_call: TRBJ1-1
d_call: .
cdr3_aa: CASSQQGRTEAFF

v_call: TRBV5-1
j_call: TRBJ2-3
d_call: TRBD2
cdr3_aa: CASSLDSGGLDTQYF

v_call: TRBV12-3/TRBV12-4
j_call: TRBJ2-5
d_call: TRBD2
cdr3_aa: CASSLGGGSETQYF

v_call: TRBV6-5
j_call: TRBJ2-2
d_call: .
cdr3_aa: CASTWLASRTSGELFF

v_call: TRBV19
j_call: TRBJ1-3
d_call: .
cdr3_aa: CAIQDTGSSGNTIYF

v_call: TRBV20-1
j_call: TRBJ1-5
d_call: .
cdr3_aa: CSARDGRQGMGQPQHF

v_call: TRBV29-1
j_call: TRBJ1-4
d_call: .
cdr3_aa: CSSRDAANEKLFF

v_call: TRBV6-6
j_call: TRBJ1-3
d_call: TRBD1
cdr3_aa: CASSYPAGGNTIYF

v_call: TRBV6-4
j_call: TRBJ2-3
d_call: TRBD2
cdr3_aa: CASSPFGTSGGASTDTQYF

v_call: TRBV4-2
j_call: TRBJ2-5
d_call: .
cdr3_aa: CASSQGLEVETQYF

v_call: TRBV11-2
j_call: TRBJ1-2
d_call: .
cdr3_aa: CASRPGGRIKGYTF

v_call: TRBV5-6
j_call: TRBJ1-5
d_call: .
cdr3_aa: CASTDSGSSNQPQHF

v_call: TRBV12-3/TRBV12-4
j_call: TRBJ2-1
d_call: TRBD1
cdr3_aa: CASSVPGQGFLSSYNEQFF

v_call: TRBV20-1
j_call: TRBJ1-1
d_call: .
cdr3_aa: CSAPVGGDYAEAFF

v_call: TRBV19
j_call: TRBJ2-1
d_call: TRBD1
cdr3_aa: CASSGRQGYDNEQFF

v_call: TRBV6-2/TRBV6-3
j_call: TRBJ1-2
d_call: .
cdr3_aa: CASSSHDRSYGYTF

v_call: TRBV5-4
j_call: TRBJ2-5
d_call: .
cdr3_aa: CASSPQYGETQYF

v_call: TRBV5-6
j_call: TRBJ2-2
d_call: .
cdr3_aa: CASSSGLTRANTGELFF

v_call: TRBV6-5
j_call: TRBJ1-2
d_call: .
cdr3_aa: CASKNYGYTF

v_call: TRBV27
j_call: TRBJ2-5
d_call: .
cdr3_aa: CASSSLTNSQETQYF

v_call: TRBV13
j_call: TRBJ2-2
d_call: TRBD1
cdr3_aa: CASSPGTALNTGELFF

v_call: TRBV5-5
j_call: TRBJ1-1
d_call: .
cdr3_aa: CASSGGASLNTEAFF

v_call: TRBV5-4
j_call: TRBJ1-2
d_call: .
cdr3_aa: CASRSATNRVEGYTF

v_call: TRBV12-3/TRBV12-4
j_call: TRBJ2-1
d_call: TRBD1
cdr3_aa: CASSHTGGNEQFF

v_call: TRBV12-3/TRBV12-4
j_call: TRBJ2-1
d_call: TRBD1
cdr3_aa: CASSFSSRGPKFF

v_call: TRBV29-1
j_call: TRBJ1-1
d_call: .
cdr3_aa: CSVSNTEAFF

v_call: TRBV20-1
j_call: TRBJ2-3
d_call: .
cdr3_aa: CSARVTDTQYF

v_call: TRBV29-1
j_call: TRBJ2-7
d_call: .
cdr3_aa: CSVQLTGTREQYF

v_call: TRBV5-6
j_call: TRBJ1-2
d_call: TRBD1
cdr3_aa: CASSPLTGAEGYTF

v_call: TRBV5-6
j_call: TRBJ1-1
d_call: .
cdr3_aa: CASSLDRAVGEAFF

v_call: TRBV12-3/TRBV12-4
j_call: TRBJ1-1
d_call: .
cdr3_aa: CASSSGGQGTGTEAFF

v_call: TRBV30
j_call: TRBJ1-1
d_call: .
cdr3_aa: CAWSRSRWTEAFF

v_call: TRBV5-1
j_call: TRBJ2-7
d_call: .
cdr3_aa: CASSWDTSYEQYF

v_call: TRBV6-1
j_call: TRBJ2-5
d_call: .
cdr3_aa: CAGAGTGTVGETQYF

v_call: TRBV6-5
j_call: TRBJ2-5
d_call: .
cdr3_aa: CASSKRETQYF

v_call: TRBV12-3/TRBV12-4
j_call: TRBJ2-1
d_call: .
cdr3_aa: CASSPTGLYNEQFF

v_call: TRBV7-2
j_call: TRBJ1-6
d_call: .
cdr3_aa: CASSLGRSPLHF

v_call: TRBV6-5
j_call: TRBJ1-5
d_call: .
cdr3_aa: CASSWDKRNQPQHF

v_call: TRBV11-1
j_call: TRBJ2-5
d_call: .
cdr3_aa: CASRNRGQTQYF

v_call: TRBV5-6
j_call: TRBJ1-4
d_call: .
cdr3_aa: CASSLGGNNEKLFF

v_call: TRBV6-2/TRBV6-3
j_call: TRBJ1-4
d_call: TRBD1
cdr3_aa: CASSNGQGRYEKLFF

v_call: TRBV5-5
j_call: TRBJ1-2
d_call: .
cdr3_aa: CASSPATGGANYGYTF